This record looks at one T cell receptor beta chain sequence and its context. The source of the sample is a study of control samples from healthy donors and cancer patients. CDR1 is SNHLY and CDR2 is FYNNEI in the germline V gene. Trimming pared 6 bases from V and 6 bases from J, leaving 22 bases between. There are 16 residues in the CDR3. Profiled with immunoSEQ multiplex PCR; TCRdb holds only in-frame clones, not every one. The sample lists 96,000 or so clones; 93% were seen once. Sequenced sample: blood. This TCR came from a man aged 18-30 years in good health. The J gene is TRBJ2-3, the V gene TRBV2; D unresolved. DNA of the CDR3: TGTGCCAGCAGAAGACGACCCACCGTTCTTGAGGATACGCAGTATTTT. Residues: CASRRRPTVLEDTQYF.